A single sample is the source of the 17 T cell receptor beta chains below, sequenced in a study of blood T cell repertoires in COVID-19. Sequencing used immunoSEQ multiplex PCR; TCRdb keeps in-frame clones, though not all of them. The sample has about 310,000 clones, nearly 90% seen once; the top ten hold just under 9.5%. The sequencing input was PBMCs or T cells enriched from blood (not recorded which). The receptor set was obtained from a woman in her 30s who had recovered from COVID-19.

This clone was observed a handful of times. This chain joins TRBV10-3 and TRBJ1-5, with 11 nucleotides matching TRBD1. Germline V gene data show CDR1 as ENHRY and CDR2 as SYGVKD. V lost 5 bases and J lost 5; bases outside the gene matches: 5. CDR3 length: 15 residues. The DNA of the CDR3 is TGTGCCATCAGTCCTGGACAGGGGGCCTATCAGCCCCAGCATTTT. This codes for CAISPGQGAYQPQHF.

The CDR3 loop reads CASSMSRSGNEKLFF. The CDR3 region has the DNA TGTGCCAGTAGTATGAGTCGGTCAGGTAATGAAAAACTGTTTTTT. The genes are TRBV19 and TRBJ1-4; D is undetermined. The CDR3 loop spans 15 amino acids. Germline loops: CDR1 LNHDA, CDR2 SQIVND (reference sequence). V was cut by 3 bases and J by 4 bases, with 12 bases left in between.

The CDR3 is CASSYRRGRYEQYF. The DNA for the CDR3 is TGTGCCAGCAGTTACCGCAGGGGTCGGTACGAGCAGTACTTC. V usage is TRBV6-5 and J usage is TRBJ2-7; perhaps TRBD1 as D (6 bases). Trimming took off 2 bases at V and 4 bases at J, with 12 bases between the two ends. Looked up from germline, CDR1 is MNHEY and CDR2 is SVGAGI. The CDR3 totals 14 residues.

The rearrangement uses TRBV5-4 and TRBJ1-2, with D possibly being TRBD1 (6 bases). In germline, CDR1 is SGHNT, CDR2 YYREEE (reference sequence). Trimming removed 0 bases from V and 8 bases from J, with 11 bases in between. CDR3 length: 13 residues. DNA for the CDR3: TGTGCCAGCAGCTTGGCAGGGGAGACAGGCTACACCTTC. As protein: CASSLAGETGYTF.

The chain is built from TRBV7-2 and TRBJ2-1, with 10 bases lining up with TRBD2. CDR1 is SGHTA, CDR2 FQGNSA, per germline. This CDR3 is built from 15 residues. With 5 bases clipped from V and 8 bases from J, the junction kept 9 bases outside the gene matches. The CDR3 sequence is CASSLWTSGSDEQFF. The CDR3 DNA reads as TGTGCCAGCAGCCTATGGACTAGCGGTTCCGATGAGCAGTTCTTC. Full variable domain (remainder filled in from reference TRBV7-2 and TRBJ2-1): GAGVSQSPSNKVTEKGKDVELRCDPISGHTALYWYRQSLGQGLEFLIYFQGNSAPDKSGLPSDRFSAERTGGSVSTLTIQRTQQEDSAVYLCASSLWTSGSDEQFFGPGTRLTVL.

J is TRBJ1-4 and V is TRBV11-2; 7 bases are a match to TRBD1. CDR1 and CDR2 from the germline V gene are SGHAT and FQNNGV. V shed 3 bases, J shed 7 bases, and the junction held 8 bases outside the gene matches. There are 15 residues in the CDR3. CDR3 amino acids: CASSFDRVRGEKLFF. Written as DNA, the CDR3 is TGTGCCAGCAGCTTCGACAGGGTTCGCGGTGAAAAACTGTTTTTT.

The chain couples TRBV19 to TRBJ1-6, with D uncertain. Germline loops: CDR1 LNHDA, CDR2 SQIVND (reference sequence). The CDR3 is made up of 15 amino acids. Trimming stripped 7 bases from V and 5 bases from J, with 15 bases between. The CDR3 protein is CASTDWFLDNSPLHF. The CDR3 DNA follows: TGTGCCAGTACCGACTGGTTCTTAGATAATTCACCCCTCCACTTT.

The chain is built from TRBV19 and TRBJ2-7, with D perhaps TRBD2 (5 bases). The V end lost 4 bases, the J end lost 4 bases, and 20 bases lay between the germline ends. CDR3 length: 16 residues. Germline V gene sequence: CDR1 LNHDA, CDR2 SQIVND (reference sequence). In nucleotides, the CDR3 is TGTGCCAGTAGTACAGCCCATGGACTCGGCGAATACGAGCAGTACTTC. Amino acids: CASSTAHGLGEYEQYF. Together with reference TRBV19 and TRBJ2-7, the CDR3 gives the full variable domain: DGGITQSPKYLFRKEGQNVTLSCEQNLNHDAMYWYRQDPGQGLRLIYYSQIVNDFQKGDIAEGYSVSREKKESFPLTVTSAQKNPTAFYLCASSTAHGLGEYEQYFGPGTRLTVT.

J is TRBJ1-1 and V is TRBV5-6; no definite D call. Trimming left V 2 bases short and J 5 bases short, with 7 bases between. CDR3 length: 12 amino acids. The germline V gene encodes CDR1 SGHDT and CDR2 YYEEEE. The DNA of the CDR3 is TGTGCCAGCAGCTTAGCGTGGACTGAAGCTTTCTTT. Translating gives CASSLAWTEAFF. Looking up the rest from reference TRBV5-6 and TRBJ1-1 gives the full variable domain: DAGVTQSPTHLIKTRGQQVTLRCSPKSGHDTVSWYQQALGQGPQFIFQYYEEEERQRGNFPDRFSGHQFPNYSSELNVNALLLGDSALYLCASSLAWTEAFFGQGTRLTVV.

The chain couples TRBV18 to TRBJ1-2; D not resolved. Trimming cost V 2 bases and J 2 bases, with 12 bases left between them. Germline CDR1 is KGHSH and CDR2 is LQKENI. The CDR3 covers 15 residues. In nucleotides, the CDR3 is TGTGCCAGCTCACCAAGCGAAGCAGAGAACTATGGCTACACCTTC. Amino acids: CASSPSEAENYGYTF.

CDR3 residues: CASSLGLAGGHDEQFF. The DNA of the CDR3 is TGCGCCAGCAGCTTGGGACTAGCGGGAGGGCACGATGAGCAGTTCTTC. The chain combines TRBV5-1 with TRBJ2-1, with 14 bases identical to TRBD2. The J segment lost 8 bases and the V segment lost 0 bases, leaving 4 bases of the junction unmatched. CDR1 is SGHRS and CDR2 is YFSETQ in the germline V gene. The CDR3 sequence is 16 residues long. The entire variable domain, with the rest obtained from reference TRBV5-1 and TRBJ2-1, is as follows: KAGVTQTPRYLIKTRGQQVTLSCSPISGHRSVSWYQQTPGQGLQFLFEYFSETQRNKGNFPGRFSGRQFSNSRSEMNVSTLELGDSALYLCASSLGLAGGHDEQFFGPGTRLTVL.

The V call is TRBV29-1, the J call TRBJ1-1, with D maybe TRBD1 (5 bases). V was cut by 0 bases and J by 2 bases, with 10 bases left in between. The germline V gene encodes CDR1 SQVTM and CDR2 ANQGSEA. The CDR3 runs 14 residues. CDR3 nucleotides: TGCAGCGTTGAAGATCTGGGACTAAACACTGAAGCTTTCTTT. Amino acid sequence: CSVEDLGLNTEAFF. Full variable domain (rest looked up from reference TRBV29-1 and TRBJ1-1): SAVISQKPSRDICQRGTSLTIQCQVDSQVTMMFWYRQQPGQSLTLIATANQGSEATYESGFVIDKFPISRPNLTFSTLTVSNMSPEDSSIYLCSVEDLGLNTEAFFGQGTRLTVV.

The chain links TRBV18 to TRBJ1-1; 9 bases fit TRBD1. V lost 4 bases and J lost 7; bases outside the gene matches: 4. CDR1 and CDR2 (germline): KGHSH, LQKENI. The CDR3 is made up of 13 amino acids. CDR3 in amino acids: CASSLGQGHEAFF. In nucleotides, the CDR3 is TGTGCCAGCTCACTGGGACAGGGTCATGAAGCTTTCTTT. Full variable domain (outside the CDR3, taken from reference TRBV18 and TRBJ1-1): NAGVMQNPRHLVRRRGQEARLRCSPMKGHSHVYWYRQLPEEGLKFMVYLQKENIIDESGMPKERFSAEFPKEGPSILRIQQVVRGDSAAYFCASSLGQGHEAFFGQGTRLTVV.

The chain links TRBV10-3 to TRBJ1-5; possible D gene TRBD1, 5 bases. CDR1 is ENHRY, CDR2 SYGVKD, per germline. Trimming stripped 0 bases from V and 4 bases from J, with 10 bases between. CDR3 length: 15 residues. The CDR3 here is CAISESGGANQPQHF. The CDR3 nucleotides are TGTGCCATCAGTGAGTCGGGAGGGGCGAATCAGCCCCAGCATTTT.

J is TRBJ1-1 and V is TRBV30; D not certain. Germline values: CDR1 GTSNPN, CDR2 SVGIG (reference sequence). The CDR3 sequence is 13 residues long. Trimming pared 4 bases from V and 4 bases from J, leaving 13 bases between. The CDR3 here is CAWTPGVGTEAFF. CDR3 DNA: TGTGCCTGGACCCCCGGGGTTGGCACTGAAGCTTTCTTT.

The chain joins TRBV11-2 to TRBJ1-1, with TRBD1 as a possible D gene (5 bases). CDR3 size: 16 residues. Trimming cost V 5 bases and J 3 bases, with 19 bases left between them. Germline V gene lookup returns CDR1 SGHAT and CDR2 FQNNGV. The CDR3 loop reads CASSISSGTGDTEAFF. DNA of the CDR3: TGTGCCAGCAGCATATCGTCCGGGACGGGGGACACTGAAGCTTTCTTT. Full variable domain (remainder filled in from reference TRBV11-2 and TRBJ1-1): EAGVAQSPRYKIIEKRQSVAFWCNPISGHATLYWYQQILGQGPKLLIQFQNNGVVDDSQLPKDRFSAERLKGVDSTLKIQPAKLEDSAVYLCASSISSGTGDTEAFFGQGTRLTVV.

The chain is built from TRBV19 and TRBJ1-1; D remains ambiguous. The CDR3 consists of 13 residues. CDR1 and CDR2 from the germline V gene are LNHDA and SQIVND (reference sequence). The V end was cut by 1 base, the J end by 4 bases, with 7 bases between. The CDR3, as DNA: TGTGCCAGTAGTATAGGGGAGTTCACTGAAGCTTTCTTT. The encoded protein is CASSIGEFTEAFF.